Detailed here is one TCR beta chain. What it binds is not known. This sample stems from a study of Ad26.COV2.S vaccination and SARS-CoV-2 variants. As for the study in general: Once or twice, 56 days apart, Ad26.COV2.S was delivered intramuscularly. Study-wide points: Substantial response breadth was reportedly seen for spike-specific CD8+ and CD4+ T cells after vaccination. Participants given vaccine showed non-spike TCR breadth similar to that of placebo recipients. It was vaccine recipients, not placebo recipients, who had the higher spike-specific TCR breadth.

Noted treatment: some 20 received Ad26.COV2.S at low or high dose, single or two shots; about 5 received placebo; per-sample allocation not given. All samples were drawn on day 63, counting from the first vaccine or placebo injection. This table comes from immunoSEQ multiplex PCR, and its TCRdb copy is limited to in-frame clones, with some not included. The repertoire consists of 500,000 or so clones, with 85% to 90% occurring once and the leading ten covering 2.5%. V lost 4 bases to trimming and J lost 4 bases; unmatched junction nucleotides: 6. The CDR3 sequence is 16 residues long. The V gene's germline CDR1 is SGHTA and CDR2 FQGNSA.

The chain carries TRBV7-2 and TRBJ2-5, with 13 bases lining up with TRBD2. The sample consisted of peripheral blood, taken in a trial of Ad26.COV2.S vaccine versus placebo. This TCR was recovered from a person aged 18-60 years who received the Ad26.COV2.S COVID-19 vaccine or a placebo. CDR3 DNA sequence: TGTGCCAGCAGCTCGCGGACTAGCGGGAGTCGAGAGACCCAGTACTTC. Its protein product is CASSSRTSGSRETQYF. Together with reference TRBV7-2 and TRBJ2-5, the CDR3 gives the full variable domain: GAGVSQSPSNKVTEKGKDVELRCDPISGHTALYWYRQSLGQGLEFLIYFQGNSAPDKSGLPSDRFSAERTGGSVSTLTIQRTQQEDSAVYLCASSSRTSGSRETQYFGPGTRLLVL.